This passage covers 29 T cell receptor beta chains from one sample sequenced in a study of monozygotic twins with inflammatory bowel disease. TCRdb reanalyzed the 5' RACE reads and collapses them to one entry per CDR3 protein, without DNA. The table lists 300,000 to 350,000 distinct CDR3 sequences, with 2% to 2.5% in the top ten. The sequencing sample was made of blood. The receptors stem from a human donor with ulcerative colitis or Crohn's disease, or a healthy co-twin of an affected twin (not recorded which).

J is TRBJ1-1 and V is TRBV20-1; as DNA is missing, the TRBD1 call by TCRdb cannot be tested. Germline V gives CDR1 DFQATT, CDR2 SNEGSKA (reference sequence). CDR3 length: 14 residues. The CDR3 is CSARKQGPNTEAFF.

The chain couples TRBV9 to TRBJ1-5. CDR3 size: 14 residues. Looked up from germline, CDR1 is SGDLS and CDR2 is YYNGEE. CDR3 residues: CASSPREWYQPQHF.

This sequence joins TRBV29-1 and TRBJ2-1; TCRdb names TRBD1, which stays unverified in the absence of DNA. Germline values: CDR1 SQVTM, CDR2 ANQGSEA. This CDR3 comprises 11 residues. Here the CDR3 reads CSVGGGDEQFF.

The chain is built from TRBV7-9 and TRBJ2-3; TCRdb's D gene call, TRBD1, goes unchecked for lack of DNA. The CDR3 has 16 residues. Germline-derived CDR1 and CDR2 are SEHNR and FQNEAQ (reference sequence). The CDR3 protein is CASSATDREAADTQYF. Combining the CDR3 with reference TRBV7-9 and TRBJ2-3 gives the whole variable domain DTGVSQNPRHKITKRGQNVTFRCDPISEHNRLYWYRQTLGQGPEFLTYFQNEAQLEKSRLLSDRFSAERPKGSFSTLEIQRTEQGDSAMYLCASSATDREAADTQYFGPGTRLTVL.

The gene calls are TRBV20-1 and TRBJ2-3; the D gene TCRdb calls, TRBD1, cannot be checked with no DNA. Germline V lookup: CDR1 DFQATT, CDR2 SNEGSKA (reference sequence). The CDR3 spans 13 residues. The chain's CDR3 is CSAFRDTTDTQYF.

The CDR3 sequence: CASSVTGATYEQYF. J is TRBJ2-7 and V is TRBV28; the TCRdb D gene call, TRBD1, has no DNA to confirm it. This CDR3 region has 14 residues. Germline V lookup: CDR1 MDHEN, CDR2 SYDVKM.

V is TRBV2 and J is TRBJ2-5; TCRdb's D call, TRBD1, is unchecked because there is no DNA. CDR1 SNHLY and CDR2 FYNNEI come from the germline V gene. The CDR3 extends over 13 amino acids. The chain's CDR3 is CASSGDRVETQYF.

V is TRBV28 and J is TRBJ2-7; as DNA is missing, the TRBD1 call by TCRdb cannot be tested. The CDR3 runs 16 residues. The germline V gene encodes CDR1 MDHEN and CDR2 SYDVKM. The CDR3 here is CASSSRGAGPAYEQYF.

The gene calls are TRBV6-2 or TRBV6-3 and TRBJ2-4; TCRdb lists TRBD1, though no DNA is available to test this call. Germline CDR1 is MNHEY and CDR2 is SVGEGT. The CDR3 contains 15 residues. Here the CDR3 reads CASSRPGGSRNIQYF.

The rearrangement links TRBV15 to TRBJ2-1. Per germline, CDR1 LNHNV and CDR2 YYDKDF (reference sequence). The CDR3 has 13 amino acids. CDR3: CATSRDPHNEQFF.

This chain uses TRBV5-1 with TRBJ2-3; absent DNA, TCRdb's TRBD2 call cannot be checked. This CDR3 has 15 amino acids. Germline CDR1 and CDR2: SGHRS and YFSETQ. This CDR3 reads CASSFASGSADTQYF.

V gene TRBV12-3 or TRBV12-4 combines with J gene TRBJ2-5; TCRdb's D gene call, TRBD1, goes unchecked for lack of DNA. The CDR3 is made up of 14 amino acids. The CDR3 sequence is CASSSTGGQETQYF.

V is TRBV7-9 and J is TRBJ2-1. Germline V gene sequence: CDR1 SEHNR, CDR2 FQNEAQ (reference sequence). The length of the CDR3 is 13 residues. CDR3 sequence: CASRAKQDNEQFF.

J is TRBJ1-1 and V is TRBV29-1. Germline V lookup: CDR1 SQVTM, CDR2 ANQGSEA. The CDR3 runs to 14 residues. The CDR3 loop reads CSAGGGWGNTEAFF.

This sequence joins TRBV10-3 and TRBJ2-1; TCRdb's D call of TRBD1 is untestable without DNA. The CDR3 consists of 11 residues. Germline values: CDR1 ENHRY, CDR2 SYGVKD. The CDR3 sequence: CAISQWGEQFF.

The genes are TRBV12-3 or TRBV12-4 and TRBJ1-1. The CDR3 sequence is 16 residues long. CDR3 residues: CASSPYGPTLNTEAFF.

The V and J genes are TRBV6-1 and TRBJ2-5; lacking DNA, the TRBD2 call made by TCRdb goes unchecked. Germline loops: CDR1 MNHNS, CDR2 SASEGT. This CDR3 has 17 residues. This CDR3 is CASSEFNSGKGQETQYF.

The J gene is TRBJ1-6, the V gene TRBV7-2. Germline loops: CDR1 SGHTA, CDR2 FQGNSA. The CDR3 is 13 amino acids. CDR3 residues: CASSLQVDSPLHF.

The CDR3 spells CASSLGSGIYEQYF. The chain combines TRBV5-1 with TRBJ2-7; TCRdb picks TRBD2, but there is no DNA to check that call. The CDR3 has 14 amino acids. Germline V lookup: CDR1 SGHRS, CDR2 YFSETQ.

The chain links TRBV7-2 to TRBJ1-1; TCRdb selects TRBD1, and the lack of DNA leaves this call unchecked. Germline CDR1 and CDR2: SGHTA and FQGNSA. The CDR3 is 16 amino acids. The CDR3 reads CASTSGGRGRATEAFF.

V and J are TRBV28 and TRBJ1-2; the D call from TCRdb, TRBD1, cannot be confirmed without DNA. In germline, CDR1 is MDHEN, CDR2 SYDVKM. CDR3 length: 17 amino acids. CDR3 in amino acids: CASSSPSVGGRNYGYTF.

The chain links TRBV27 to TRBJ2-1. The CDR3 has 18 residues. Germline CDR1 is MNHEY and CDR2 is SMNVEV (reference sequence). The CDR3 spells CASSFGGSRASSYNEQFF.

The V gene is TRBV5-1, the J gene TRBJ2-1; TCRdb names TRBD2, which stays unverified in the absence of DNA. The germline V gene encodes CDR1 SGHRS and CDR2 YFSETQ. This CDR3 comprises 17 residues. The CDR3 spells CASSLDPPAGGFNEQFF.

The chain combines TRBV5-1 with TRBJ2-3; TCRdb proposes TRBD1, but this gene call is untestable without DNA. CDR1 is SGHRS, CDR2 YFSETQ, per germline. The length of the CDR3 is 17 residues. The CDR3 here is CASSLYPPGALGDTQYF.

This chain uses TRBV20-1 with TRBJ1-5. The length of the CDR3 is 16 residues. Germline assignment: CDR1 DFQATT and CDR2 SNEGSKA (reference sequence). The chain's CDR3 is CSASTFRTLSNQPQHF.

The chain's CDR3 is CASSYRDLRFSYEQYF. V gene TRBV6-7 combines with J gene TRBJ2-7; TCRdb designates TRBD1, a call that cannot be tested without DNA. TRBV6-7 is an ORF, and what it does is uncertain. The CDR3 length is 16 residues.

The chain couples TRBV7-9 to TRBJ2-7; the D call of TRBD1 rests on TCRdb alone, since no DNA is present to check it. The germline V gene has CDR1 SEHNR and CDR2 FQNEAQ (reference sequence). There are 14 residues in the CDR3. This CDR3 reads CASSLNTGLYEQYF.

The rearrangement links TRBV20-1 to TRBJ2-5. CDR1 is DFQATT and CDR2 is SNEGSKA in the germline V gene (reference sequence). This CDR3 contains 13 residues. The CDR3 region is CSARDRSQETQYF.

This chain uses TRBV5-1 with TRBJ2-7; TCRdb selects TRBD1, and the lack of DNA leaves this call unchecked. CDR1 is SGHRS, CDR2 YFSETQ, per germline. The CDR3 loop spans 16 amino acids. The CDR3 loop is CASSNSQGAGSYEQYF.